This is a list of T cell receptor beta chains from one sample in a study of a mutant IDH1 vaccine in newly diagnosed glioma. Method: immunoSEQ multiplex PCR; TCRdb's copy keeps in-frame clones and lacks some. The sample has tens of thousands of clones, 84% seen once. Which antigens these TCRs recognize remains unknown. This material consisted of PBMCs, taken from a glioma patient whose treatment included an IDH1 peptide vaccine. The receptor source for this set is a man aged 18 to 30 with glioma. The CDR3 runs from the conserved cysteine through the conserved F or W. Each record gives: clone size, D gene, J gene, V gene, CDR3 protein, CDR3 DNA. D genes are given only for firm matches. Clone size is given for some rows only: seen once, a few or many times, or a class if the clone is expanded.

>-|TRBD1|TRBJ2-7|TRBV7-8
CASSLGTGEYEQYF
TGTGCCAGCAGCTTAGGAACAGGGGAGTACGAGCAGTACTTC
>-|-|TRBJ2-1|TRBV7-9
CASSHVGGYNEQFF
TGTGCCAGCAGCCACGTGGGCGGCTACAATGAGCAGTTCTTC
>-|-|TRBJ1-4|TRBV4-1
CASSQGSRATNEKLFF
TGCGCCAGCAGCCAAGGTAGTCGGGCAACTAATGAAAAACTGTTTTTT
>-|-|TRBJ1-1|TRBV7-2
CASSFLGPLEAFF
TGTGCCAGCAGCTTCCTAGGACCCCTTGAAGCTTTCTTT
>-|-|TRBJ2-7|TRBV11-3
CASSFSGSYEQYF
TGTGCCAGCAGCTTCAGCGGCTCCTACGAGCAGTACTTC
>-|TRBD1|TRBJ2-3|TRBV6-5
CASSRDRGPTDTQYF
TGTGCCAGCAGTCGGGACAGGGGTCCCACAGATACGCAGTATTTT
>-|TRBD1|TRBJ1-1|TRBV28
CASSLSGGTEAFF
TGTGCCAGCAGCCTCTCAGGGGGGACTGAAGCTTTCTTT
>once|-|TRBJ1-1|TRBV5-4
CASSSETEAFF
TGTGCCAGCAGTTCTGAAACTGAAGCTTTCTTT
>-|-|TRBJ1-2|TRBV25-1
CASRSGGGYTF
TGTGCCAGCAGGAGCGGGGGCGGCTACACCTTC
>-|TRBD1|TRBJ1-5|TRBV19
CASGTENNQPQHF
TGTGCCAGTGGGACAGAAAACAATCAGCCCCAGCATTTT
>-|-|TRBJ2-5|TRBV7-2
CASSPSLPETQYF
TGTGCCAGCAGCCCCAGTCTCCCAGAGACCCAGTACTTC
>-|-|TRBJ1-2|TRBV30
CAWRARGIGYGYTF
TGTGCCTGGAGGGCGCGGGGTATCGGGTATGGCTACACCTTC
>-|-|TRBJ1-5|TRBV9
CASSPGGARNQPQHF
TGTGCCAGCAGCCCCGGGGGGGCCCGCAATCAGCCCCAGCATTTT
>-|TRBD2|TRBJ2-3|TRBV5-6
CASSLKRLAGGPLDTQYF
TGTGCCAGCAGCTTGAAGCGACTAGCGGGGGGCCCTTTGGATACGCAGTATTTT
>-|-|TRBJ1-2|TRBV27
CASSLQGNYGYTF
TGTGCCAGCAGTTTACAAGGGAACTATGGCTACACCTTC
>-|TRBD2|TRBJ2-7|TRBV7-6
CASSLGGGGDYEQYF
TGTGCCAGCAGCTTAGGTGGCGGGGGGGACTACGAGCAGTACTTC
>-|-|TRBJ2-1|TRBV4-1
CASSQDLGEDYNEQFF
TGCGCCAGCAGCCAAGATCTTGGGGAAGACTACAATGAGCAGTTCTTC
>once|-|TRBJ2-7|TRBV19
CASSHQGPYEQYF
TGTGCCAGTAGTCACCAGGGACCCTACGAGCAGTACTTC
>-|TRBD1|TRBJ1-6|TRBV6-1
CASSEGQGYNSPLHF
TGTGCCAGCAGTGAAGGACAGGGCTATAATTCACCCCTCCACTTT
>-|TRBD2|TRBJ2-3|TRBV4-2
CASSQDPRLAGGVADTQYF
TGTGCCAGCAGCCAAGATCCCCGGCTAGCGGGAGGGGTGGCAGATACGCAGTATTTT
>once|-|TRBJ2-3|TRBV6-5
CASSYSGYADTQYF
TGTGCCAGCAGTTACTCAGGATACGCAGATACGCAGTATTTT
>-|TRBD1|TRBJ1-6|TRBV10-3
CAISDYPRGDNSPLHF
TGTGCCATCAGTGATTATCCCAGGGGGGATAATTCACCCCTCCACTTT
>-|-|TRBJ2-7|TRBV11-2
CASSLGGLDYEQYF
TGTGCCAGCAGCTTAGGGGGACTTGACTACGAGCAGTACTTC
>-|-|TRBJ2-7|TRBV5-5
CASSSPTGLVYEQYF
TGTGCCAGCAGCTCACCTACAGGGTTAGTTTACGAGCAGTACTTC
>-|-|TRBJ2-4|TRBV28
CASSPPAGEGGGIQYF
TGTGCCAGCAGCCCCCCCGCCGGGGAGGGAGGGGGCATTCAGTACTTC
>-|-|TRBJ1-2|TRBV5-6
CASSLSIYGAGGYTF
TGTGCCAGCAGCTTGTCAATCTACGGGGCGGGTGGCTACACCTTC
>once|-|TRBJ1-3|TRBV6-6
CASSTRSSGNTIYF
TGTGCCAGCAGTACCCGTAGCTCTGGAAACACCATATATTTT
>few|TRBD1|TRBJ1-1|TRBV18
CASSPGQGTEAFF
TGTGCCAGCTCGCCTGGACAGGGCACTGAAGCTTTCTTT
>-|TRBD1|TRBJ1-2|TRBV9
CASSTSSGGQNYGYTF
TGTGCCAGCAGCACATCTAGTGGGGGACAGAACTATGGCTACACCTTC
>-|-|TRBJ1-1|TRBV19
CASSDFDRRNEAFF
TGTGCCAGTAGCGACTTTGACAGGAGAAATGAAGCTTTCTTT
>-|-|TRBJ1-2|TRBV19
CASSPRQEANYGYTF
TGTGCCAGTAGTCCCCGACAGGAAGCCAACTATGGCTACACCTTC
>-|-|TRBJ1-6|TRBV6-6
CASSSASPLHF
TGTGCCAGCAGTTCGGCCTCACCCCTCCACTTT
>-|-|TRBJ2-7|TRBV25-1
CASSEVRGEEQYF
TGTGCCAGCAGTGAAGTCAGGGGCGAGGAGCAGTACTTC
>-|-|TRBJ1-6|TRBV6-5
CASSIGLNSPLHF
TGTGCCAGCAGCATCGGACTGAATTCACCCCTCCACTTT
>-|-|TRBJ1-1|TRBV5-4
CASSLANQPGVPEAFF
TGTGCCAGCAGCTTGGCCAATCAGCCGGGGGTCCCTGAAGCTTTCTTT
>once|TRBD2|TRBJ2-1|TRBV10-3
CAISGQGTSGSSSYNEQFF
TGTGCCATCAGTGGCCAAGGGACTAGCGGGAGCAGCTCCTACAATGAGCAGTTCTTC
>-|TRBD2|TRBJ2-1|TRBV11-2
CASSHLRTSANEQFF
TGTGCCAGCAGCCATTTGCGGACTAGCGCCAATGAGCAGTTCTTC
>-|-|TRBJ1-4|TRBV19
CASRALFNEKLFF
TGTGCCAGTAGGGCCTTGTTTAATGAAAAACTGTTTTTT
>once|-|TRBJ2-3|TRBV25-1
CASGEGRGRDTQYF
TGTGCCAGCGGTGAAGGAAGGGGTCGGGATACGCAGTATTTT
>-|TRBD1|TRBJ1-5|TRBV7-2
CASSPAYRGAQPQHF
TGTGCCAGCAGCCCCGCTTACAGGGGCGCTCAGCCCCAGCATTTT
>-|TRBD2|TRBJ2-3|TRBV4-3
CASSSGLAGVRPDTQYF
TGCGCCAGCAGCTCGGGACTAGCGGGGGTCCGACCAGATACGCAGTATTTT
>-|-|TRBJ1-1|TRBV13
CASSPRFWETTEAFF
TGTGCCAGCAGCCCTCGGTTCTGGGAGACCACTGAAGCTTTCTTT
>-|-|TRBJ2-7|TRBV4-3
CASSQGDGAGYEQYF
TGCGCCAGCAGCCAAGGGGACGGGGCTGGGTACGAGCAGTACTTC
>-|TRBD1|TRBJ2-5|TRBV5-6
CASSTTGLTGETQYF
TGTGCCAGCAGTACCACGGGGCTGACAGGGGAGACCCAGTACTTC
>-|TRBD2|TRBJ2-5|TRBV9
CASSTGLAGGNQETQYF
TGTGCCAGCAGTACTGGACTAGCGGGGGGTAATCAAGAGACCCAGTACTTC
>-|TRBD2|TRBJ2-1|TRBV18
CASSPSSGIYDRSYNEQFF
TGTGCCAGCTCCCCGAGTAGCGGGATATATGACAGATCCTACAATGAGCAGTTCTTC
>-|TRBD2|TRBJ2-1|TRBV18
CASSPTGTSYSSSYNEQFF
TGTGCCAGCTCACCAACCGGGACTAGCTACTCGAGCTCCTACAATGAGCAGTTCTTC
>-|-|TRBJ2-7|TRBV11-3
CASSCRDKAYEQYF
TGTGCCAGCAGCTGTCGGGACAAGGCCTACGAGCAGTACTTC
>few|TRBD2|TRBJ2-1|TRBV2
CASSLTSGRSNEQFF
TGTGCCAGCAGTTTGACTAGCGGGAGATCCAATGAGCAGTTCTTC
>-|-|TRBJ1-2|TRBV19
CASSIGRNYGYTF
TGTGCCAGTAGTATAGGCCGAAACTATGGCTACACCTTC
>-|-|TRBJ1-5|TRBV6-1
CASTTDMKQPQHF
TGTGCCAGCACGACGGATATGAAACAGCCCCAGCATTTT
>few|-|TRBJ1-1|TRBV5-6
CASSLAGRPFF
TGTGCCAGCAGCTTGGCAGGGCGGCCTTTCTTT
>-|-|TRBJ1-1|TRBV5-1
CASSLSVTNTEAFF
TGCGCCAGCAGCTTGAGCGTGACGAACACTGAAGCTTTCTTT
>once|-|TRBJ2-7|TRBV19
CAGNFSYEQYF
TGTGCCGGTAACTTTTCCTACGAGCAGTACTTC